These 22 T cell receptor beta chains came from one sample sequenced in a study of response to subunit inactivated influenza vaccine. Each CDR3 protein is one row after TCRdb ran MiXCR on the RT-PCR reads. This table holds 700,000 to 900,000 distinct CDR3 sequences, 21% found once. Sequences were derived from PBMCs from blood, sampled roughly 5 days after vaccination. All receptors come from a man in his fifties or sixties who received an inactivated influenza vaccine.

The DNA of the CDR3 is TGCGCCAGCAGTGGAGTAGGGACTAGGTACGAGCAGTACTTC. This translates into CASSGVGTRYEQYF. The V and J genes are TRBV10-2 and TRBJ2-7; 8 nucleotides line up with TRBD2. Germline trimming cut 4 bases from V and 4 bases from J; bases unmatched to any gene: 6. The CDR3 length is 14 residues. Germline CDR1 and CDR2: WSHSY and SAAADI.

This clonotype was detected only a few times. This sequence joins TRBV27 and TRBJ2-1; 15 bases map to TRBD2. V was pared by 10 bases and J by 7 bases, with 11 bases of the junction left unmatched. The length of the CDR3 is 16 residues. Germline-derived CDR1 and CDR2 are MNHEY and SMNVEV (reference sequence). This CDR3 is CATSGLAGGPRNEQFF. The CDR3 coding sequence is TGTGCCACCAGCGGACTAGCGGGGGGGCCGCGAAATGAGCAGTTCTTC.

The chain couples TRBV6-2 or TRBV6-3 to TRBJ2-7, with 8 positions matching TRBD2. The V gene's germline CDR1 is MNHEY and CDR2 SVGEGT. V gave up 4 bases and J gave up 1 base; unmatched junction bases: 12. The CDR3 length is 17 residues. CDR3 residues: CASSLSTGGAESYEQYF. The DNA for the CDR3 is TGTGCCAGCAGTTTATCGACCGGGGGGGCCGAATCCTACGAGCAGTACTTC.

There are a few counts of this clonotype. J is TRBJ2-1 and V is TRBV6-2 or TRBV6-3; TRBD1 matches at 9 bases. CDR1 and CDR2 (germline): MNHEY, SVGEGT. CDR3 length: 17 residues. V lost 0 bases to trimming and J lost 2 bases; unmatched junction nucleotides: 5. The CDR3, as DNA: TGTGCCAGCAGTTACTCGATTCGGACAGGGGCCTACAATGAGCAGTTCTTC. It codes for CASSYSIRTGAYNEQFF.

The genes are TRBV15 and TRBJ2-5; TRBD2 matches at 9 bases. The junction had 11 bases not matched to a gene; V was cut back by 0 bases and J by 6 bases. The CDR3 runs 17 residues. Germline values: CDR1 LNHNV, CDR2 YYDKDF (reference sequence). This CDR3 reads CATSRDDRGGALQTQYF. DNA of the CDR3: TGTGCCACCAGCAGAGATGACCGCGGGGGGGCCCTGCAGACCCAGTACTTC.

The V and J genes are TRBV3-1 and TRBJ2-4; tentatively, D is TRBD2 (5 bases). Trimming pared 8 bases from V and 9 bases from J, leaving 17 bases between. Germline-derived CDR1 and CDR2 are LGHDT and YNNKEL (reference sequence). The CDR3 has 13 amino acids. The CDR3 DNA reads as TGTGCCAGCGCCCCTTCTGAGGGTGGCATTCAGTACTTC. Translation: CASAPSEGGIQYF.

The V gene is TRBV2, the J gene TRBJ2-2, with D perhaps matching TRBD2 (5 bases). The CDR3 has 19 amino acids. Trimming removed 5 bases from V and 2 bases from J, with 24 bases in between. Germline lookup yields CDR1 SNHLY and CDR2 FYNNEI. CDR3 DNA: TGTGCCAGCAGTTCCGTCCCGGGAAGGACCGGGTCCAACACCGGGGAGCTGTTTTTT. It encodes CASSSVPGRTGSNTGELFF.

V usage is TRBV5-6 and J usage is TRBJ2-3, with D maybe TRBD2 (5 bases). V dropped 4 bases and J dropped 4 bases, with 16 bases sitting between them. The CDR3 is made up of 15 amino acids. Germline loops: CDR1 SGHDT, CDR2 YYEEEE. For the CDR3, the DNA is TGTGCCAGCAGCCGCGGCGGGCCGGAGGCAGATACGCAGTATTTT. Amino acids: CASSRGGPEADTQYF.

The chain uses TRBV9 and TRBJ2-5; D unresolved. The V gene's germline CDR1 is SGDLS and CDR2 YYNGEE. V lost 5 bases to trimming and J lost 5 bases, with 19 bases between them. The CDR3 totals 15 residues. In DNA form, the CDR3 reads TGTGCCAGCAGTCAGAGCCAGGTCGCTTGGGAGACCCAGTACTTC. As protein: CASSQSQVAWETQYF.

The rearrangement links TRBV12-3 or TRBV12-4 to TRBJ2-4, with 8 bases lining up with TRBD1. This CDR3 contains 16 residues. The trim removed 1 base at V and 2 bases at J, leaving 4 bases unmatched. CDR3 DNA: TGTGCCAGCAGTTTAGGGGACAGGTTTTCCAAAAACATTCAGTACTTC. Translated: CASSLGDRFSKNIQYF.

The chain is built from TRBV27 and TRBJ2-7; 10 bases are a match to TRBD2. In germline, CDR1 is MNHEY, CDR2 SMNVEV (reference sequence). Trimming removed 8 bases from V and 6 bases from J; junction bases left unmatched: 10. The CDR3 totals 14 residues. The CDR3 DNA reads as TGTGCCAGCTCTAGCGGGGGAATCCGGAGCGAGCAGTACTTC. Its translation is CASSSGGIRSEQYF.

The rearrangement uses TRBV24-1 and TRBJ2-7; D is unresolved. Germline CDR1 is KGHDR and CDR2 is SFDVKD. CDR3 length: 14 amino acids. Trimming took off 5 bases at V and 0 bases at J, with 10 bases between the two ends. The CDR3, as DNA: TGTGCCACCAGTGTTGACTGGAGCTCCTACGAGCAGTACTTC. Its translation: CATSVDWSSYEQYF.

The sample holds one count of this clonotype. V usage is TRBV27 and J usage is TRBJ2-7; D unclear. V lost 4 bases, J lost 7 bases, and 11 bases lay in between. The CDR3 is made up of 12 amino acids. Per the germline V gene, CDR1 is MNHEY and CDR2 is SMNVEV (reference sequence). The DNA of the CDR3 is TGTGCCAGCAGTTCCCCCCCGGAGGAGCAGTACTTC. Encoded protein: CASSSPPEEQYF.

The rearrangement uses TRBV5-1 and TRBJ2-7, with D perhaps matching TRBD1 (6 bases). The V end lost 4 bases, the J end lost 2 bases, and 13 bases lay between the germline ends. Germline-derived CDR1 and CDR2 are SGHRS and YFSETQ. The CDR3 is 14 amino acids. The CDR3: CASSVQGRAYEQYF. In nucleotides, the CDR3 is TGCGCCAGCAGCGTACAGGGAAGGGCCTACGAGCAGTACTTC.

This clonotype was counted only a few times. The rearrangement uses TRBV28 and TRBJ1-5; 8 bases map to TRBD1. This CDR3 contains 15 residues. The V gene's germline CDR1 is MDHEN and CDR2 SYDVKM. J was trimmed by 10 bases and V by 2 bases; bases with no gene match: 10. The CDR3 here is CASSLEGDRPRPQHF. The CDR3 DNA reads as TGTGCCAGCAGTTTAGAGGGGGACAGGCCTCGTCCCCAGCATTTT.

This CDR3 reads CSASIADYNEQFF. The CDR3 bases are TGCAGTGCTAGTATAGCCGATTACAATGAGCAGTTCTTC. V is TRBV20-1 and J is TRBJ2-1; D call uncertain. Germline CDR1 is DFQATT and CDR2 is SNEGSKA (reference sequence). V lost 3 bases and J lost 4, with 10 bases in between. The CDR3 is made up of 13 amino acids.

The chain combines TRBV20-1 with TRBJ2-7; D gene ambiguous. This CDR3 has 14 amino acids. From germline, CDR1 is DFQATT and CDR2 SNEGSKA (reference sequence). Between the trimmed V and J ends, which lost 1 base and 0 bases, there was a span of 10 bases. For the CDR3, the DNA is TGCAGTGCTAGAGCTCGACAAAGCTCCTACGAGCAGTACTTC. Protein product: CSARARQSSYEQYF.

J is TRBJ2-1 and V is TRBV6-2 or TRBV6-3; 8 bases line up with TRBD2. The V segment lost 10 bases and the J segment 3 bases; nucleotides outside the gene matches: 14. The CDR3 runs to 16 residues. The germline V gene has CDR1 MNHEY and CDR2 SVGEGT. The CDR3 region has the DNA TGTGCCAAAACGCGGGCCGGGAGGGAGAACTACAATGAGCAGTTCTTC. Its protein is CAKTRAGRENYNEQFF.

This clonotype was detected only a few times. The chain recombines TRBV7-6 with TRBJ2-2, with D possibly being TRBD1 or TRBD2 (5 bases each). V was clipped by 5 bases and J by 2 bases, with 12 bases between them. This CDR3 region has 15 residues. The V gene's germline CDR1 is SGHVS and CDR2 FNYEAQ. The CDR3 loop is CASSTGRRNTGELFF. The CDR3 nucleotides read TGTGCCAGCAGCACGGGACGTCGAAACACCGGGGAGCTGTTTTTT.

This clonotype was found a few times. The rearrangement uses TRBV7-2 and TRBJ2-3; tentative D call: TRBD1 (6 bases). Germline CDR1 reads SGHTA; CDR2 reads FQGNSA. The CDR3 has 15 amino acids. Deletions cut 5 bases from V and 2 bases from J, with 14 bases between. In nucleotides, the CDR3 is TGTGCCAGCAGCCTCTTGACAGGTTTCACAGATACGCAGTATTTT. It encodes CASSLLTGFTDTQYF. Drawing the rest from reference TRBV7-2 and TRBJ2-3, the complete variable domain is GAGVSQSPSNKVTEKGKDVELRCDPISGHTALYWYRQSLGQGLEFLIYFQGNSAPDKSGLPSDRFSAERTGGSVSTLTIQRTQQEDSAVYLCASSLLTGFTDTQYFGPGTRLTVL.

There are a few counts of this clonotype. J is TRBJ2-7 and V is TRBV12-3 or TRBV12-4; D is unresolved. Trimming left V 0 bases short and J 7 bases short, with 10 bases between. CDR3 length equals 13 residues. Written as DNA, the CDR3 is TGTGCCAGCAGTTTAGCGATCCGCCGGGAGCAGTACTTC. The encoded protein is CASSLAIRREQYF.

Concerning this clonotype itself: The junction departs from the called germline gene at one end, perhaps through a read error. J is TRBJ2-5 and V is TRBV10-3; 8 positions match TRBD2. The CDR3 is made up of 13 amino acids. The germline gives CDR1 ENHRY, CDR2 SYGVKD. In DNA form, the CDR3 reads TGTGCCATCAGTGATCATCAGCGGGAGAACCAGTACTTC. It is translated as CAISDHQRENQYF.